This T cell receptor (beta chain) was found in a study of monozygotic twins with inflammatory bowel disease (dated by TCRdb to about 2019). At the level of the whole study: The full study comprised 30 or so monozygotic twin pairs: nine German pairs (four IBD-concordant, five IBD-discordant) and 19 IBD-discordant Danish pairs. The search for disease-associated traits relied mainly on comparing, within discordant pairs, IBD patients with their genetically identical healthy co-twins. Each individual had, on average, about 151 000 unique TCRalpha sequences and 181 000 unique TCRbeta sequences available for analysis.

Beyond this particular receptor, the publication reports: The analysis was unable to tell apart different T cell subtypes. Concordant and discordant twins showed no difference in repertoire similarity, possibly because of limited statistical power. IBD patients had lower TCRbeta repertoire diversity, measured by the inverse Simpson index, than their healthy co-twins. IBD patients shared fewer clonotypes with other individuals than healthy twins did, most markedly in patients showing signs of disease activity. Because patients were on differing immunosuppressive treatments, the repertoires may have picked up extra background noise and inter-individual variability. The results gave no support for a single strong signal or clonotype linked to IBD.

As to this clonotype: What antigen it recognizes has not been identified.

Including cysteine and phenylalanine, the CDR3 has 15 amino acids. DNA is not recorded here. CDR1 DFQATT and CDR2 SNEGSKA were looked up in the germline V gene (reference sequence). From each donor, a 2.5 ml peripheral blood sample was drawn into PAXgene tubes and stored at -80 degrees C. Without any T cell sorting, total RNA was extracted from whole blood using the PAXgene blood miRNA kit on an automated QIAcube. Deep TCRalpha and TCRbeta repertoire profiling with unique molecular barcoding was performed on peripheral blood of monozygotic twin pairs concordant or discordant for inflammatory bowel disease. Smoking habits were recorded for all twin pairs, with individuals classified as current, former or never smokers. Library creation used 5' RACE. The input for every TCR library was 3,500 to 4,000 ng of total RNA. For each sample, cDNA synthesis with SMARTScribe reverse transcriptase was split into eight separate reactions. During cDNA synthesis, template switching was used to introduce unique molecular identifiers that contained a 6-nucleotide sample barcode. TCRalpha and TCRbeta cDNA was amplified by two nested PCRs of roughly 15 and 9 cycles, with bead purification after each PCR. Before amplification, cDNA was treated with uracil DNA-glycosylase and purified using the QIAquick PCR purification kit. The second PCR added Illumina TruSeq-compatible adapters along with sample-specific barcodes. TapeStation and Qubit were used to check library quality and concentration, and 5 ng of each library was pooled. Sequencing of pooled libraries was carried out on an Illumina HiSeq2500 single-index Rapid Run using 2 x 100 bp reads and custom sequencing primers. In the paper's pipeline: UMI-based consensus assembly with MiGEC version 1.2.6 was used to correct PCR and sequencing errors. MiXCR version 2.1.1 was used for V(D)J alignment, clonotype assembly and CDR3 extraction. To normalise gene usage, clonotype sharing and MAIT/NKT TCR abundance, the top 1000, 10 000 and 20 000 clonotypes in each sample were analysed. Diversity was computed as the inverse Simpson index with the vegan R package after downsampling to 27 000 UMIs. Paired Mann-Whitney U tests were applied to discordant twin pairs, and Benjamini-Hochberg correction was used for multiple testing. TCRdb reprocessed the reads, reporting each CDR3 protein sequence once and no DNA. The V and J calls here are based on TCRdb, not the publication. The table of this sample itemizes some 450,000 distinct CDR3 sequences. Jointly, the top ten make up 2.4% of the sample.

Sequencing was performed on blood. Rearrangement joined TRBV20-1 to TRBJ2-7; TCRdb's D call of TRBD1 is untestable without DNA. The sequence was obtained from a human donor with ulcerative colitis or Crohn's disease, or a healthy co-twin of an affected twin (not recorded which). CDR3 protein: CSARGQQDRAYEQYF.